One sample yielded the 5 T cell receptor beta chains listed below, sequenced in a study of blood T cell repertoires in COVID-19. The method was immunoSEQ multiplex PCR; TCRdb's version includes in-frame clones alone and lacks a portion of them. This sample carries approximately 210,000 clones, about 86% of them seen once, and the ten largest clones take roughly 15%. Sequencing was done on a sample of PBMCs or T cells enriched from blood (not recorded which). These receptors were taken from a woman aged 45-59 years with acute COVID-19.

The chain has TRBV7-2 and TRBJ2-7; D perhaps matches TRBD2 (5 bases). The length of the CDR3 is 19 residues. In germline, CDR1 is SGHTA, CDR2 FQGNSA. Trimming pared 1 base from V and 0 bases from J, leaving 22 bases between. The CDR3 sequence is CASSLEHPDPAVLSYEQYF. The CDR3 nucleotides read TGTGCCAGCAGCTTAGAACACCCCGACCCAGCGGTTCTCTCCTACGAGCAGTACTTC.

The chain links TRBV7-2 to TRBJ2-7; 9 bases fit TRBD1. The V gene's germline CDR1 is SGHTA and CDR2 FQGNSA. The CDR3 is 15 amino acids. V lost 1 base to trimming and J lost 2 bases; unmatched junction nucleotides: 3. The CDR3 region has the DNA TGTGCCAGCAGCTTAGTGGACAGGGGTCCCTACGAGCAGTACTTC. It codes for CASSLVDRGPYEQYF.

The CDR3 loop reads CASIRELLYEQYF. The CDR3 DNA reads TGTGCCAGCATACGGGAGTTACTCTACGAGCAGTACTTC. The chain combines TRBV2 with TRBJ2-7; a weak D match, TRBD2 (6 bases). Trimming removed 7 bases from V and 3 bases from J, with 13 bases in between. In germline, CDR1 is SNHLY, CDR2 FYNNEI. The CDR3 sequence is 13 residues long.

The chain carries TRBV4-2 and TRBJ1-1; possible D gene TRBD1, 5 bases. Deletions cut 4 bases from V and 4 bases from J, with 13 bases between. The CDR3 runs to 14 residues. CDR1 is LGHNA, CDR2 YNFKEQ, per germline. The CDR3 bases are TGTGCCAGCAGCCTCGGTCCTGGGGCCACTGAAGCTTTCTTT. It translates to CASSLGPGATEAFF.

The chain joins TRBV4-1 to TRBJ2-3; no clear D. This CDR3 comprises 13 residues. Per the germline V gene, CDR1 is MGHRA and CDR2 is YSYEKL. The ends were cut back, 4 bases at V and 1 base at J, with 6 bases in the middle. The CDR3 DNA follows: TGCGCCAGCAGCCGTACAGGCACAGATACGCAGTATTTT. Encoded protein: CASSRTGTDTQYF.